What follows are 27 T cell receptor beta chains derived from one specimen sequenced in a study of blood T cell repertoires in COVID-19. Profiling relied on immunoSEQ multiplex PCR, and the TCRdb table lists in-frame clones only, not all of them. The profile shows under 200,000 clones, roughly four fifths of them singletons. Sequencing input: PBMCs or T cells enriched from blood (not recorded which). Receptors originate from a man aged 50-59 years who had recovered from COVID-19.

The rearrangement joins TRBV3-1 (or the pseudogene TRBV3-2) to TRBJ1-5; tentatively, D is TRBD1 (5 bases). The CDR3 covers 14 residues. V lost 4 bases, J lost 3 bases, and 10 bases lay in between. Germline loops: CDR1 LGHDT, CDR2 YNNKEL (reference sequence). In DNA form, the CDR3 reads TGTGCCAGCAGCCGCGGGGGGGTCAATCAGCCCCAGCATTTT. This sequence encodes CASSRGGVNQPQHF.

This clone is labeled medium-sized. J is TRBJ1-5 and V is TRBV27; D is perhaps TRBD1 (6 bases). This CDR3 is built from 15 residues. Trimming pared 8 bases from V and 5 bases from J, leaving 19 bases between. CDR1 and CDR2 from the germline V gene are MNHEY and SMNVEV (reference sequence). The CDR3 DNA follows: TGTGCCAGCTCGAGGACAGCTACACTTTATCAGCCCCAGCATTTT. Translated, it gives CASSRTATLYQPQHF.

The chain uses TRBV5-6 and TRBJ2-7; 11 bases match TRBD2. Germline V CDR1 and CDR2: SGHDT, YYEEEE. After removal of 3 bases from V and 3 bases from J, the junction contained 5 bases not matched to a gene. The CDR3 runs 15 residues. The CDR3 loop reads CASSSPGLAVYEQYF. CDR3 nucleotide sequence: TGTGCCAGCAGCTCCCCGGGACTAGCGGTCTACGAGCAGTACTTC.

The CDR3 sequence: CASKGSGSQHF. CDR3 sequence (DNA): TGTGCCAGTAAGGGTTCAGGGTCCCAGCATTTT. The rearrangement uses TRBV19 and TRBJ1-5, with D perhaps TRBD1 (5 bases). The CDR3 is 11 residues long. The ends were cut back, 7 bases at V and 11 bases at J, with 12 bases in the middle. Germline V lookup: CDR1 LNHDA, CDR2 SQIVND (reference sequence).

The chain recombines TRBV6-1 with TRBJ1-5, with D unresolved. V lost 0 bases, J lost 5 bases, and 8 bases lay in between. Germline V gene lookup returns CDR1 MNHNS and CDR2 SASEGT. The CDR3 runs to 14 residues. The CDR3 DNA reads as TGTGCCAGCAGTGAAGCCCCCAATGATCAGCCCCAGCATTTT. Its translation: CASSEAPNDQPQHF.

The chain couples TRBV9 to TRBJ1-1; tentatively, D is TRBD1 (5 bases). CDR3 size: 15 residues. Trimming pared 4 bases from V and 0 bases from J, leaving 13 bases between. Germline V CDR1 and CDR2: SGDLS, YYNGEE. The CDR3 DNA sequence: TGTGCCAGCAGCCCCCGGACACAGATGAACACTGAAGCTTTCTTT. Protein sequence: CASSPRTQMNTEAFF.

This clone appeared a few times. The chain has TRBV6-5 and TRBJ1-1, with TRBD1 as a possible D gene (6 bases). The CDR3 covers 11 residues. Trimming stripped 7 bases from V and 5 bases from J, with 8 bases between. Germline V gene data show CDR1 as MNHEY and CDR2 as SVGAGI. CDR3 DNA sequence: TGTGCCAGCAATAGGGGGACTGAAGCTTTCTTT. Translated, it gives CASNRGTEAFF.

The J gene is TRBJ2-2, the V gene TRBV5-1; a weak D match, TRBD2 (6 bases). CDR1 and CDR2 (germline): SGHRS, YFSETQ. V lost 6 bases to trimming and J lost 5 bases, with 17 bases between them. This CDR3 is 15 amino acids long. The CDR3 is CASTRTAAGTGELFF. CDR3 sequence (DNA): TGCGCCAGCACACGAACCGCTGCGGGGACCGGGGAGCTGTTTTTT.

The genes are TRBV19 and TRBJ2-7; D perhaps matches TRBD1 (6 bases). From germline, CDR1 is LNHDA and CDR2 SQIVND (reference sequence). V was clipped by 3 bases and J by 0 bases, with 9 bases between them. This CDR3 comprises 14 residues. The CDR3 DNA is TGTGCCAGTAGTATTCAGGGGAGCTCCTACGAGCAGTACTTC. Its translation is CASSIQGSSYEQYF.

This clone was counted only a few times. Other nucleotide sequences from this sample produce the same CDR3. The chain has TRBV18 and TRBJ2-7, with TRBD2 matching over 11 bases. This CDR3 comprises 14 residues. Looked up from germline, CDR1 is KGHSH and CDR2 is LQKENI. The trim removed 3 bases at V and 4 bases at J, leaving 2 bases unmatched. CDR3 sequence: CASSPGTSGYEQYF. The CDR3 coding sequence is TGTGCCAGCTCACCTGGGACTAGCGGTTACGAGCAGTACTTC.

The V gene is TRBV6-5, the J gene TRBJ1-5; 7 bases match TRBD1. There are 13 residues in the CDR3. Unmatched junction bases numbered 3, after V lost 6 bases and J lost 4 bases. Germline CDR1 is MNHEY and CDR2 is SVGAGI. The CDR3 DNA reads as TGTGCCAGCAGGCCAGGGGGGAATCAGCCCCAGCATTTT. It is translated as CASRPGGNQPQHF.

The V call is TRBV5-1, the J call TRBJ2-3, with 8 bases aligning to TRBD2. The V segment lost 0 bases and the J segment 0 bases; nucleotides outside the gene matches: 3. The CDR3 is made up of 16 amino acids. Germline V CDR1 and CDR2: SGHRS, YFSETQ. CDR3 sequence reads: CASSLERGGSTDTQYF. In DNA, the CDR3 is TGCGCCAGCAGCTTGGAGCGCGGGGGGAGCACAGATACGCAGTATTTT.

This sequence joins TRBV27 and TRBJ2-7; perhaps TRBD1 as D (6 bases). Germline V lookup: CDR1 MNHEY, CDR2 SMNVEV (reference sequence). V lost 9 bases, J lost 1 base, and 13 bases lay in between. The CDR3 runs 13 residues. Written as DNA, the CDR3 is TGTGCCAGTAGCGACAGGTTTTCCTACGAGCAGTACTTC. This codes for CASSDRFSYEQYF.

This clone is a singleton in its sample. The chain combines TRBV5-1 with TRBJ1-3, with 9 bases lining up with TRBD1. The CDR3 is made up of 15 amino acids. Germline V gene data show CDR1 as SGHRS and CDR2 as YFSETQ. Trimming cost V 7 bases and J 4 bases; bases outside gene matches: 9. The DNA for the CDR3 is TGCGCCAGCGGAACAGGGGGCGCGGGAGGAAACACCATATATTTT. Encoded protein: CASGTGGAGGNTIYF.

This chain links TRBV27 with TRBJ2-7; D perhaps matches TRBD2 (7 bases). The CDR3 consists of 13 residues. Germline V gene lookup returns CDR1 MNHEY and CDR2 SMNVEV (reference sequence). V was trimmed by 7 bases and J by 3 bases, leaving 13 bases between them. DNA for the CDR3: TGTGCCAGCACCGGAGGGGGGGACTACGAGCAGTACTTC. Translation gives CASTGGGDYEQYF.

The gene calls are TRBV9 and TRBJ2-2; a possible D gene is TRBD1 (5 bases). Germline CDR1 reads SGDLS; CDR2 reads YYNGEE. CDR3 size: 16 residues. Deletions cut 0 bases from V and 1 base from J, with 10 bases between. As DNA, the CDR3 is TGTGCCAGCAGCGTAGAGTGGCAGGGGAACACCGGGGAGCTGTTTTTT. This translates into CASSVEWQGNTGELFF. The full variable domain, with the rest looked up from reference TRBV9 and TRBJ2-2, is DSGVTQTPKHLITATGQRVTLRCSPRSGDLSVYWYQQSLDQGLQFLIQYYNGEERAKGNILERFSAQQFPDLHSELNLSSLELGDSALYFCASSVEWQGNTGELFFGEGSRLTVL.

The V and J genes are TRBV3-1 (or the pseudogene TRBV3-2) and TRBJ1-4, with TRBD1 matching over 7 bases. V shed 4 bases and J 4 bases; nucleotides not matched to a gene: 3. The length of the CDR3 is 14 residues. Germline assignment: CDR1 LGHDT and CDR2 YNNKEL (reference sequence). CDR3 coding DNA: TGTGCCAGCAGCCCCGGACAGGATAATGAAAAACTGTTTTTT. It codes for CASSPGQDNEKLFF.

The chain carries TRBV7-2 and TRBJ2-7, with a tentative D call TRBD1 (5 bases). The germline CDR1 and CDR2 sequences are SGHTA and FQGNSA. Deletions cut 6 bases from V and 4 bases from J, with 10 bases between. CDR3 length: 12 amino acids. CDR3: CASSKTEYEQYF. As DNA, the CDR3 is TGTGCCAGCAGTAAGACAGAGTACGAGCAGTACTTC. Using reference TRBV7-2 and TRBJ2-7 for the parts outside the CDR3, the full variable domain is GAGVSQSPSNKVTEKGKDVELRCDPISGHTALYWYRQSLGQGLEFLIYFQGNSAPDKSGLPSDRFSAERTGGSVSTLTIQRTQQEDSAVYLCASSKTEYEQYFGPGTRLTVT.

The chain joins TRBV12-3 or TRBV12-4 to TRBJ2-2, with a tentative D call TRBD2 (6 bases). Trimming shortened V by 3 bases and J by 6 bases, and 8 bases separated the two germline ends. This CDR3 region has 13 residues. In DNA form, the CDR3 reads TGTGCCAGCAGTTTGGGGGGTCCCGGGGAGCTGTTTTTT. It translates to CASSLGGPGELFF.

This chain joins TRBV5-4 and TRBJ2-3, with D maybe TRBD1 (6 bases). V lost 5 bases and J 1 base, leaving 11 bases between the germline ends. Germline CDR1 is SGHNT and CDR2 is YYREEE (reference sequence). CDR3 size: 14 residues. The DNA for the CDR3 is TGTGCCAGCAGTATACAGGGCCGCACAGATACGCAGTATTTT. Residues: CASSIQGRTDTQYF.

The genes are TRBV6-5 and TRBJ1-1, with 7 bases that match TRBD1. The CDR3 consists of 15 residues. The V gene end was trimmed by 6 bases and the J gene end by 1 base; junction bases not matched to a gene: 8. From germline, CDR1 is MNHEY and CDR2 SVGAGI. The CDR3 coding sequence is TGTGCCAGCAGCAGATCGACAGGGACGAACACTGAAGCTTTCTTT. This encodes CASSRSTGTNTEAFF.

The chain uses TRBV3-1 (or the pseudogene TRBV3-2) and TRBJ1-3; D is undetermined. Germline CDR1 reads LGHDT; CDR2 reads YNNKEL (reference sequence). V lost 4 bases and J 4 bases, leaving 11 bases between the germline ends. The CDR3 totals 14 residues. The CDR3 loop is CASSRNSQGNTIYF. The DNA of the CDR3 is TGTGCCAGCAGCCGCAACTCACAGGGAAACACCATATATTTT.

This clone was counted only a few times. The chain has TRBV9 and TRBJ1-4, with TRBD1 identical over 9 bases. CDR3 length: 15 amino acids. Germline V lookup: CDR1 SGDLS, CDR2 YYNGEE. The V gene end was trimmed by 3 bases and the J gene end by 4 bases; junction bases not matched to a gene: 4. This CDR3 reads CASSGRTGVNEKLFF. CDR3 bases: TGTGCCAGCAGCGGCCGGACAGGGGTTAATGAAAAACTGTTTTTT.

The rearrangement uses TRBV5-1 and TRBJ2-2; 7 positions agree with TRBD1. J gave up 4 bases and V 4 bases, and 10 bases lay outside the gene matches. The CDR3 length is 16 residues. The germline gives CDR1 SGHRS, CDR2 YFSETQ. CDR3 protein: CASSLRQGASTGELFF. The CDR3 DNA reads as TGCGCCAGCAGCCTACGACAGGGCGCTTCCACCGGGGAGCTGTTTTTT.

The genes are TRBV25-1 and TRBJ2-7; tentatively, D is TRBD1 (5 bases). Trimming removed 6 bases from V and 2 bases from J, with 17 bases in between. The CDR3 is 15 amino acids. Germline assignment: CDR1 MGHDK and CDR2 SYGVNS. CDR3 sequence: CASSDEGEKAYEQYF. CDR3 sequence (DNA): TGTGCCAGCAGCGACGAAGGGGAAAAAGCCTACGAGCAGTACTTC.

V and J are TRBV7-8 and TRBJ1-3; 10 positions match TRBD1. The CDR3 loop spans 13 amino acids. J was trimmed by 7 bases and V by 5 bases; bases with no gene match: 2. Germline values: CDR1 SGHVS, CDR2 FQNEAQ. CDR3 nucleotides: TGTGCCAGCAGCAAGGGACAGGGGAACACCATATATTTT. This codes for CASSKGQGNTIYF.

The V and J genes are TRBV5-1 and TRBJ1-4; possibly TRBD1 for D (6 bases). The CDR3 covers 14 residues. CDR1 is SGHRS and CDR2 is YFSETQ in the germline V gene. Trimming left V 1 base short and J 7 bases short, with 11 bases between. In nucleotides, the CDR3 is TGCGCCAGCAGCTTGTCAGGGGCGGGTGAAAAACTGTTTTTT. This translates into CASSLSGAGEKLFF.